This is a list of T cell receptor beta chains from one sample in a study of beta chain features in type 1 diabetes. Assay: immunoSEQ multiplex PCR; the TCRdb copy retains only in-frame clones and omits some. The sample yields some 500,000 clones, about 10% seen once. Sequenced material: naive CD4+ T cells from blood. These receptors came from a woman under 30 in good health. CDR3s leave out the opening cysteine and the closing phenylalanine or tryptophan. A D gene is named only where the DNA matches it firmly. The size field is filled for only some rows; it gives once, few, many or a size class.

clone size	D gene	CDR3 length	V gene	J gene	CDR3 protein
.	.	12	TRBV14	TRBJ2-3	ASSHSGLTDTQY
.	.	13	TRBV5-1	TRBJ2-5	ASSLTGSEQETQY
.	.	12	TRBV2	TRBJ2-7	ASLGGIYSYEQY
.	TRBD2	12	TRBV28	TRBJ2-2	ASSPAGVSGELF
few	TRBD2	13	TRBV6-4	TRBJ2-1	ASSQLAGYDNEQF
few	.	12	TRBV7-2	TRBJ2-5	ASSYPGRGKTQY
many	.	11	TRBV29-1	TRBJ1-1	SVFQQLNTEAF
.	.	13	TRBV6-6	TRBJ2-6	ASTLTSGIGNVLT
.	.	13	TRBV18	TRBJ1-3	ASSTSGNSGNTIY
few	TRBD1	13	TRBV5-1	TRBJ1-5	ASSITGVSNQPQH
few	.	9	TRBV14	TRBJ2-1	ASRGYNEQF
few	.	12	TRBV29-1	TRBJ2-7	SVETAGPPYEQY
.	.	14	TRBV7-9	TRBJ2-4	ASSSQWSGRRDIQY
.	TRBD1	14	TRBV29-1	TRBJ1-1	SVTSGTGGMATEAF
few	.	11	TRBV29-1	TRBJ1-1	SVRAYTGTEAF
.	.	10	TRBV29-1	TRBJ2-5	SGRWEWETQY
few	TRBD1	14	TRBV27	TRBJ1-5	ASSLFTGTGNQPQH
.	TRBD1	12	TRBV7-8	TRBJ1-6	ASSQDRADSPLH
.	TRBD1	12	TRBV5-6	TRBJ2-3	ASSSGQAQDTQY
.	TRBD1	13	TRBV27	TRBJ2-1	ASSEQGAGGNEQF